The 23 T cell receptor beta chains below come from one sample, sequenced in a study of cytomegalovirus exposure and HLA in healthy donors. In the PCR, 60 Vbeta and 13 Jbeta primers were used. Repertoires were generated with immunoSEQ multiplex PCR, while TCRdb's copy carries only in-frame clones and drops some. The table includes some 99,000 clones, around four fifths detected once. Sequencing used PBMCs. These receptors were taken from a woman in her 50s in good health and CMV-seropositive.

This chain uses TRBV7-2 with TRBJ2-7; 9 positions agree with TRBD2. The CDR3 runs to 17 residues. Germline lookup yields CDR1 SGHTA and CDR2 FQGNSA. The J segment lost 0 bases and the V segment lost 5 bases, leaving 11 bases of the junction unmatched. The CDR3 sequence: CASSPRSGGLHSYEQYF. The CDR3, as DNA: TGTGCCAGCAGCCCCAGGAGCGGGGGGCTCCACTCCTACGAGCAGTACTTC.

The rearrangement uses TRBV19 and TRBJ2-7; TRBD1 is a possible D gene (6 bases). The ends were cut back, 10 bases at V and 3 bases at J, with 16 bases in the middle. The CDR3 is made up of 13 amino acids. CDR1 is LNHDA and CDR2 is SQIVND in the germline V gene (reference sequence). The CDR3 DNA reads as TGTGCCACTGCCGGGACACCCTACTACGAGCAGTACTTC. As protein: CATAGTPYYEQYF.

This clone was seen a handful of times. This sequence joins TRBV7-9 and TRBJ2-1; no clear D. The ends were cut back, 3 bases at V and 0 bases at J, with 6 bases in the middle. CDR3 length: 14 residues. The V gene's germline CDR1 is SEHNR and CDR2 FQNEAQ (reference sequence). The CDR3 region is CASSFPRSYNEQFF. The CDR3, as DNA: TGTGCCAGCAGCTTTCCCCGCTCCTACAATGAGCAGTTCTTC. The full variable domain, in which reference TRBV7-9 and TRBJ2-1 provide the parts outside the CDR3, is DTGVSQNPRHKITKRGQNVTFRCDPISEHNRLYWYRQTLGQGPEFLTYFQNEAQLEKSRLLSDRFSAERPKGSFSTLEIQRTEQGDSAMYLCASSFPRSYNEQFFGPGTRLTVL.

The chain links TRBV25-1 to TRBJ1-1; TRBD1 agrees at 9 bases. The CDR3 covers 13 residues. J gave up 3 bases and V 6 bases, and 2 bases lay outside the gene matches. Per the germline V gene, CDR1 is MGHDK and CDR2 is SYGVNS. The CDR3 spells CASRDRGDTEAFF. The CDR3 coding sequence is TGTGCCAGCAGGGACAGGGGCGACACTGAAGCTTTCTTT.

As to this clone: At one of its ends the junction is not consistent with the germline gene, which may arise from a read error. The chain has TRBV6-5 and TRBJ2-7; 8 positions match TRBD1. The CDR3 extends over 14 amino acids. CDR1 MNHEY and CDR2 SVGAGI come from the germline V gene. CDR3 protein: CASRLGQGSYGQYF. The CDR3 nucleotides read TGTGCCAGCAGGCTCGGACAGGGCTCCTACGGGCAGTACTTC.

The genes are TRBV19 and TRBJ1-2; D may be TRBD1 (5 bases). CDR3 size: 15 residues. The V and J ends lost 4 bases and 6 bases respectively, with 18 bases between them. From germline, CDR1 is LNHDA and CDR2 SQIVND (reference sequence). The chain's CDR3 is CASSSYLTVYHGYTF. CDR3 nucleotides: TGTGCCAGTAGTAGTTATCTGACAGTCTACCATGGCTACACCTTC.

This clone appeared a single time. The chain has TRBV5-6 and TRBJ2-3, with 11 bases identical to TRBD2. The V gene's germline CDR1 is SGHDT and CDR2 YYEEEE. The V and J ends lost 0 bases and 0 bases, in that order; junction bases with no gene match: 3. CDR3 size: 17 residues. Here the CDR3 reads CASSLALAGGSTDTQYF. The CDR3 coding sequence is TGTGCCAGCAGCTTGGCGTTAGCGGGAGGGAGCACAGATACGCAGTATTTT.

The V gene is TRBV7-2, the J gene TRBJ2-3; D might be TRBD1 (5 bases). With 1 base removed from V and 4 bases from J, the gap between germline ends came to 6 bases. The germline V gene has CDR1 SGHTA and CDR2 FQGNSA. CDR3 length equals 13 residues. The CDR3 region is CASSLEQADTQYF. DNA of the CDR3: TGTGCCAGCAGCTTAGAACAGGCAGATACGCAGTATTTT.

The rearrangement links TRBV7-8 to TRBJ1-2, with 9 bases fitting TRBD1. Trimming cost V 6 bases and J 7 bases; bases outside gene matches: 6. Germline-derived CDR1 and CDR2 are SGHVS and FQNEAQ. The CDR3 runs 13 residues. CDR3 in amino acids: CASSSGQGLGYTF. CDR3 in DNA: TGTGCCAGCAGTTCGGGACAGGGTCTTGGCTACACCTTC.

The chain has TRBV4-3 and TRBJ2-2, with TRBD2 matching over 12 bases. The ends lost 3 bases at V and 5 bases at J; junction bases unmatched: 13. The germline gives CDR1 LGHNA, CDR2 YSLEER. There are 19 residues in the CDR3. The CDR3 DNA reads TGCGCCAGCAGCCAGCAAGTAAATAGACTAGCGGGAGTTACCGGGGAGCTGTTTTTT. Amino acids: CASSQQVNRLAGVTGELFF.

V is TRBV6-1 and J is TRBJ1-1, with 9 positions matching TRBD1. This CDR3 contains 15 residues. The germline V gene has CDR1 MNHNS and CDR2 SASEGT. Germline trimming cut 4 bases from V and 4 bases from J; bases unmatched to any gene: 7. In DNA form, the CDR3 reads TGTGCCAGCAGTGTCAGGGACAGGGTTGTCACTGAAGCTTTCTTT. Protein: CASSVRDRVVTEAFF.

V and J are TRBV21-1 and TRBJ1-2. TRBV21-1 is assigned pseudogene status. This CDR3 region has 15 residues. Here the CDR3 reads CASSKEGTYKEGYTF. In DNA form, the CDR3 reads TGTGCCAGCAGCAAAGAGGGGACTTACAAAGAAGGCTACACCTTC.

This clone was seen only once. J is TRBJ1-2 and V is TRBV6-5, with 8 bases identical to TRBD1. Germline CDR1 reads MNHEY; CDR2 reads SVGAGI. The CDR3 has 15 amino acids. V dropped 2 bases and J dropped 4; count of bases not matched to a gene: 6. The DNA for the CDR3 is TGTGCCAGCAGTTACCGGGGGGACAGGCGCTATGGCTACACCTTC. It is translated as CASSYRGDRRYGYTF.

Of note for this clone: A read error may account for a junction end that differs from germline. The chain couples TRBV7-9 to TRBJ2-7, with D possibly being TRBD1 (6 bases). Per germline, CDR1 SEHNR and CDR2 FQNEAQ (reference sequence). This CDR3 spans 12 amino acids. CDR3 sequence: CSSSRDIYEQYF. CDR3 sequence (DNA): TGTTCCAGCAGCCGGGACATTTACGAGCAGTACTTC.

V is TRBV10-1 and J is TRBJ2-1; no reliable D call. V lost 3 bases and J 3 bases, leaving 18 bases between the germline ends. The CDR3 loop spans 17 amino acids. Germline V gives CDR1 WNHNN, CDR2 SYGVQD (reference sequence). The CDR3: CASSDPPAGYYYNEQFF. CDR3 coding DNA: TGCGCCAGCAGTGACCCCCCCGCCGGCTACTACTACAATGAGCAGTTCTTC.

The J gene is TRBJ1-2, the V gene TRBV15; 9 bases match TRBD1. Unmatched junction bases numbered 9, after V lost 8 bases and J lost 8 bases. The CDR3 contains 13 residues. Germline CDR1 reads LNHNV; CDR2 reads YYDKDF (reference sequence). The DNA of the CDR3 is TGTGCCACCGCACAGGGGGCCAGGGGGGGCTACACCTTC. Encoded protein: CATAQGARGGYTF.

The chain employs TRBV5-1 and TRBJ2-5, with 9 bases matching TRBD1. The CDR3 sequence is 16 residues long. The V gene's germline CDR1 is SGHRS and CDR2 YFSETQ. V lost 3 bases, J lost 5 bases, and 11 bases stayed unmatched. This CDR3 is CASSSPPGQGRETQYF. In nucleotides, the CDR3 is TGCGCCAGCAGCTCACCCCCGGGACAGGGAAGGGAGACCCAGTACTTC.

The J gene is TRBJ2-7, the V gene TRBV5-1, with 8 bases that match TRBD1. CDR1 and CDR2 (germline): SGHRS, YFSETQ. The CDR3 consists of 12 residues. The V and J ends lost 4 bases and 5 bases, in that order; junction bases with no gene match: 2. The CDR3 spells CASSLRGHEQYF. The DNA for the CDR3 is TGCGCCAGCAGCCTCAGGGGGCACGAGCAGTACTTC. Looking up the rest from reference TRBV5-1 and TRBJ2-7 gives the full variable domain: KAGVTQTPRYLIKTRGQQVTLSCSPISGHRSVSWYQQTPGQGLQFLFEYFSETQRNKGNFPGRFSGRQFSNSRSEMNVSTLELGDSALYLCASSLRGHEQYFGPGTRLTVT.

The genes are TRBV27 and TRBJ2-3, with D unclear. The CDR3 runs 13 residues. Germline V gene sequence: CDR1 MNHEY, CDR2 SMNVEV (reference sequence). Trimming stripped 1 base from V and 2 bases from J, with 4 bases between. CDR3 amino acids: CASSLYTTDTQYF. The CDR3 DNA sequence: TGTGCCAGCAGTTTATACACCACAGATACGCAGTATTTT.

CDR3 bases: TGTGCCTGGAGTTGGCACAGGGGCCGGGACACCATATATTTT. Translating gives CAWSWHRGRDTIYF. The genes are TRBV30 and TRBJ1-3; TRBD1 matches at 7 bases. This CDR3 comprises 14 residues. Germline V CDR1 and CDR2: GTSNPN, SVGIG (reference sequence). Trimming took 2 bases from V and 8 from J; bases not matched to a gene: 9.

This chain uses TRBV7-6 with TRBJ1-3; 7 bases map to TRBD1. This CDR3 has 14 residues. V was pared by 2 bases and J by 4 bases, with 2 bases of the junction left unmatched. Germline assignment: CDR1 SGHVS and CDR2 FNYEAQ. DNA for the CDR3: TGTGCCAGCAGCTTACAGGGGGTCGGAAACACCATATATTTT. Translation: CASSLQGVGNTIYF.

This clone was recorded once. The chain employs TRBV25-1 and TRBJ2-1, with 9 bases identical to TRBD1. The CDR3 is 13 residues long. Germline CDR1 is MGHDK and CDR2 is SYGVNS. Trimming cost V 6 bases and J 4 bases; bases outside gene matches: 1. CDR3 nucleotides: TGTGCCAGCAGGGGACAGGGATACAATGAGCAGTTCTTC. This gives the protein CASRGQGYNEQFF.

This clone was seen once. DNA of the CDR3: TGTGCCAGCAGCTTAGGAGAGGGACAGGGATTCGAGCAGTACTTC. Residues: CASSLGEGQGFEQYF. J is TRBJ2-7 and V is TRBV7-8; 9 bases are a match to TRBD1. Losses at the gene ends were 1 base for V and 6 bases for J; bases not matched to a gene: 7. Germline-derived CDR1 and CDR2 are SGHVS and FQNEAQ. This CDR3 region has 15 residues.